This T cell receptor (beta chain) was sequenced during a study of T cells expressing NK-cell markers (TCRdb year 2020). About the study as a whole: Under ten donors provided sorted CD3+CD56+NKG2C+, CD3+CD56+NKG2C- and CD3+CD56-NKG2C+ T-cell subsets, whose TCR beta-chain repertoires were profiled. All eight donors whose samples were sequenced were randomly selected healthy volunteers, three of them men and five women. The libraries were sequenced on Illumina HiSeq 2000/2500, MiSeq or NextSeq, producing 2 x 150 bp reads. Seven of the eight sequenced donors were HCMV-seropositive and one was HCMV-seronegative.

As for this clonotype: Its antigen specificity is not known.

Summary of the overall study and its limitations: Whether the expanded NKG2C-expressing T cell clones were specific for HCMV antigens remained unclear. For several donors, the dominant CD3+CD56+NKG2C+ clonotypes were among the top 10 CD8+ clonotypes and accounted for about 1.0-8% of CD8+ T cells. Those dominant clonotypes were again the most abundant among CD3+CD56-NKG2C+ cells in a few donors, at roughly 25-60.1%.

Sequencing was performed on an Illumina HiSeq 2000. The TCR beta cDNA libraries were made using 5'RACE template switching, a step that added both a universal primer site and unique molecular identifiers. Synthesis of cDNA was primed from the TCR beta constant segment and was followed by two consecutive PCR amplification steps. As for the authors' bioinformatics: MIGEC handled demultiplexing of the reads and grouping by UMI, while MiTCR was used to assemble and quantify clonotypes. To remove erroneous sequences, TCR cDNA sequences were retained only when supported by two or more reads. Downstream repertoire analysis used the tcR package, and clonotypes were matched across fractions by CDR3 nucleotide sequence plus V segment. VDJmatch was used to annotate antigen specificity against VDJdb, with one amino acid substitution in CDR3 permitted. Following reprocessing of the reads by TCRdb, the data hold one row per CDR3 protein sequence and no DNA is available. It is TCRdb's table, rather than the study itself, that gives the V and J calls and clone size. The sample's records list about 160,000 distinct CDR3 sequences. Clones ranked in the top ten supply roughly 20% of the sample.

To determine HCMV serostatus, a commercial ELISA kit was used to detect HCMV-specific IgG in serum. Peripheral blood mononuclear cells were isolated from blood by Ficoll density gradient centrifugation. The CDR3 numbers 15 residues from cysteine through phenylalanine. The protein alone is recorded here. The germline V gene sets CDR1 to KGHSH and CDR2 to LQKENI. This TCR was sampled from a woman between 18 and 75 years old in good health. The chain is assembled from TRBV18 and TRBJ2-1; no DNA is available, so the TRBD2 call from TCRdb remains unchecked. The sample taken for sequencing was blood T cells: a sorted CD56 or NKG2C T cell subset, CD4+ or CD8+ T cells, or bulk PBMC T cells (not recorded which). The CDR3 here reads CASSPPITSNDEQFF.